This T cell receptor beta chain was sequenced during a study of shared T cell receptors in the human thymus. Method: immunoSEQ multiplex PCR; TCRdb's copy keeps in-frame clones and lacks some. The repertoire holds about 380,000 clones, with more than 85% as singletons. Sequenced sample: thymocytes. The clonotype was recovered from a human donor.

The CDR3 is CATSGSPGLAGGDNEQFF. CDR3 bases: TGTGCCACCAGCGGTAGTCCGGGACTAGCGGGAGGTGACAATGAGCAGTTCTTC. V usage is TRBV15 and J usage is TRBJ2-1; 15 nucleotides line up with TRBD2. Germline loops: CDR1 LNHNV, CDR2 YYDKDF (reference sequence). The CDR3 consists of 18 residues. Losses at the gene ends were 5 bases for V and 5 bases for J; bases not matched to a gene: 10. The complete variable domain, with remaining parts taken from reference TRBV15 and TRBJ2-1, reads DAMVIQNPRYQVTQFGKPVTLSCSQTLNHNVMYWYQQKSSQAPKLLFHYYDKDFNNEADTPDNFQSRRPNTSFCFLDIRSPGLGDTAMYLCATSGSPGLAGGDNEQFFGPGTRLTVL.